This is a list of T cell receptor beta chains from one sample in a study of cytomegalovirus exposure and HLA in healthy donors. This table comes from immunoSEQ multiplex PCR, and its TCRdb copy is limited to in-frame clones, with some not included. This sample has about 190,000 clones; roughly four fifths occur once, and the top ten carry approximately 0.8%. The specimen sequenced was PBMCs. Source of these receptors: a woman between 18 and 29 years old in good health and CMV-seronegative. Each CDR3 is given with its conserved first and last residue. D genes are given only for firm matches. Size is stated for part of the rows, as once, few or many counts, or as a class when the clone is expanded.

j_call d_call clone_size v_call cdr3_aa cdr3_nt
TRBJ2-7 NA NA TRBV28 CASSPGTFHEQYF TGTGCCAGCAGTCCGGGGACATTCCACGAGCAGTACTTC
TRBJ2-7 NA NA TRBV27 CASSLGPGRSYEQYF TGTGCCAGCAGTTTAGGCCCAGGGAGGTCCTACGAGCAGTACTTC
TRBJ2-1 NA NA TRBV6-5 CASSYYLAPYNEQFF TGTGCCAGCAGTTACTACTTAGCCCCCTACAATGAGCAGTTCTTC
TRBJ1-6 NA NA TRBV5-8 CASSAGKGFQSPLHF TGTGCCAGCAGCGCCGGTAAGGGGTTTCAATCACCCCTCCACTTT
TRBJ2-5 TRBD2 NA TRBV18 CASSAPGLAYQETQYF TGTGCCAGCTCAGCCCCGGGACTAGCGTACCAAGAGACCCAGTACTTC
TRBJ1-1 NA NA TRBV29-1 CSSQGVGTEAFF TGCAGCTCTCAAGGGGTTGGCACTGAAGCTTTCTTT
TRBJ1-5 TRBD1 NA TRBV6-1 CASSSQGEDQPQHF TGTGCCAGCAGTTCTCAGGGGGAGGATCAGCCCCAGCATTTT
TRBJ2-7 NA NA TRBV5-6 CASSLGWGGLGEVYEQYF TGTGCCAGCAGCTTGGGATGGGGGGGGCTGGGCGAAGTCTACGAGCAGTACTTC
TRBJ2-7 NA NA TRBV15 CATSRDRGEQYF TGTGCCACCAGCAGAGATCGGGGGGAGCAGTACTTC
TRBJ2-7 NA NA TRBV4-2 CASSQDFPYEQYF TGTGCCAGCAGCCAAGATTTTCCGTACGAGCAGTACTTC
TRBJ1-3 NA NA TRBV9 CASSVAPLFSGNTIYF TGTGCCAGCAGCGTAGCTCCTCTATTCTCTGGAAACACCATATATTTT
TRBJ1-1 TRBD1 NA TRBV11-2 CASSTGQGQTEAFF TGTGCCAGCAGCACCGGACAGGGGCAAACTGAAGCTTTCTTT
TRBJ2-1 TRBD2 NA TRBV27 CASSLASGIYNEQFF TGTGCCAGCAGTTTAGCTAGCGGGATCTACAATGAGCAGTTCTTC
TRBJ2-1 NA NA TRBV18 CASSRAGGHSYNEQFF TGTGCCAGCTCACGAGCGGGCGGGCACTCCTACAATGAGCAGTTCTTC
TRBJ1-2 NA NA TRBV27 CASSPNPRGYRYGYTF TGTGCCAGCAGTCCCAATCCGAGGGGGTACAGGTATGGCTACACCTTC
TRBJ1-5 NA once TRBV15 CATSREGKYQPQHF TGTGCCACCAGCCGGGAGGGCAAGTATCAGCCCCAGCATTTT
TRBJ2-5 NA NA TRBV9 CASSGMGGGWETQYF TGTGCCAGCAGCGGAATGGGGGGGGGCTGGGAGACCCAGTACTTC
TRBJ1-1 NA NA TRBV28 CASSFETDSEAFF TGTGCCAGCAGTTTTGAGACAGACTCTGAAGCTTTCTTT
TRBJ2-1 TRBD2 NA TRBV9 CASSPTSRRANEQFF TGTGCCAGCAGCCCGACTAGCAGGAGGGCCAATGAGCAGTTCTTC
TRBJ2-1 TRBD2 once TRBV28 CASRSAGGPNNEQFF TGTGCCAGCAGATCCGCGGGAGGGCCCAACAATGAGCAGTTCTTC
TRBJ2-1 NA NA TRBV28 CASSLLASSYNEQFF TGTGCCAGCAGTTTACTAGCCAGCTCCTACAATGAGCAGTTCTTC
TRBJ2-1 NA once TRBV5-1 CASRTVNNEQFF TGCGCCAGCAGGACAGTCAACAATGAGCAGTTCTTC
TRBJ2-1 NA NA TRBV6-5 CASSFGTPFGNEQFF TGTGCCAGCAGTTTCGGGACTCCTTTTGGCAATGAGCAGTTCTTC
TRBJ2-7 TRBD2 NA TRBV15 CATSMAGTSYEQYF TGTGCCACCAGCATGGCCGGGACTAGCTACGAGCAGTACTTC
TRBJ2-1 TRBD1 NA TRBV28 CASSFGGDRGGGEQFF TGTGCCAGCAGTTTCGGTGGTGACAGGGGGGGCGGTGAGCAGTTCTTC
TRBJ1-2 TRBD1 NA TRBV11-2 CASSHGQGRVANYGYTF TGTGCCAGCAGCCACGGACAGGGCAGGGTGGCTAACTATGGCTACACCTTC
TRBJ1-3 NA NA TRBV7-8 CASSFRGLGNTIYF TGTGCCAGCAGCTTTAGGGGGTTAGGAAACACCATATATTTT
TRBJ1-2 TRBD1 NA TRBV28 CASSSDRGYGYTF TGTGCCAGCAGTTCCGACAGGGGCTATGGCTACACCTTC
TRBJ1-2 NA NA TRBV5-1 CASSPRGTEMSGGYTF TGCGCCAGCAGCCCTCGGGGAACGGAGATGAGCGGTGGCTACACCTTC